One and the same sample provided the 8 T cell receptor beta chains below, sequenced in a study of T cell responses to AZD1222 COVID-19 vaccine. Generated by immunoSEQ multiplex PCR, the TCRdb table keeps only in-frame clones and is missing some. The data show 150,000 to 200,000 clones, roughly 92% seen once. The sequencing used peripheral blood, collected on day 0 of AZD1222 vaccination. Source of these receptors: an adult in good health.

The gene calls are TRBV20-1 and TRBJ2-7; no reliable D call. The CDR3 consists of 11 residues. V lost 0 bases, J lost 4 bases, and 4 bases lay in between. Germline CDR1 reads DFQATT; CDR2 reads SNEGSKA (reference sequence). CDR3 amino acids: CSAREEYEQYF. CDR3 DNA sequence: TGCAGTGCTAGAGAGGAGTACGAGCAGTACTTC.

This clone was picked up a small number of times. The V call is TRBV27, the J call TRBJ2-7, with 12 bases matching TRBD2. The CDR3 has 16 amino acids. CDR1 is MNHEY, CDR2 SMNVEV, per germline (reference sequence). V dropped 5 bases and J dropped 3; count of bases not matched to a gene: 8. The CDR3 region has the DNA TGTGCCAGCAGTCCTATGACTAGCGGGAGCATCTACGAGCAGTACTTC. Its protein product is CASSPMTSGSIYEQYF.

The V call is TRBV3-1 (or the pseudogene TRBV3-2), the J call TRBJ2-3, with 9 nucleotides matching TRBD2. The CDR3 sequence is 15 residues long. Trimming at V came to 4 bases and at J to 5 bases, leaving 7 bases not matched to a gene. Germline CDR1 and CDR2: LGHDT and YNNKEL (reference sequence). In nucleotides, the CDR3 is TGTGCCAGCAGCCGGCGGGGGGGCCCGGGAGATACGCAGTATTTT. Amino acid sequence: CASSRRGGPGDTQYF.

J is TRBJ2-1 and V is TRBV29-1; 10 bases fit TRBD1. Germline V gene sequence: CDR1 SQVTM, CDR2 ANQGSEA. The junction had 11 bases not matched to a gene; V was cut back by 5 bases and J by 7 bases. The CDR3 has 15 residues. The CDR3 here is CSVIPTGGVWNEQFF. The DNA of the CDR3 is TGCAGCGTTATACCGACAGGGGGCGTCTGGAATGAGCAGTTCTTC.

CDR3 nucleotides: TGTGCTAGTGCCCCCCTCACAGCCTACACTGAAGCTTTCTTT. Its protein is CASAPLTAYTEAFF. This chain uses TRBV12-5 with TRBJ1-1; no firm D call. Trimming pared 7 bases from V and 3 bases from J, leaving 15 bases between. CDR1 LGHNT and CDR2 FRNRAP come from the germline V gene. The CDR3 extends over 14 amino acids.

The chain joins TRBV28 to TRBJ1-6; D is undetermined. The CDR3 has 17 amino acids. Between the trimmed V and J ends, which lost 2 bases and 8 bases, there was a span of 19 bases. CDR1 MDHEN and CDR2 SYDVKM come from the germline V gene. CDR3 protein: CASSLAAGVQVDSPLHF. CDR3 in DNA: TGTGCCAGCAGTTTAGCGGCCGGGGTCCAGGTCGATTCACCCCTCCACTTT.

This clone was observed a single time. The chain recombines TRBV18 with TRBJ2-7; the D is unclear. CDR3 length equals 15 residues. V shed 3 bases and J shed 0 bases, with 12 bases lying between them. CDR1 and CDR2 (germline): KGHSH, LQKENI. DNA of the CDR3: TGTGCCAGCTCACCCAGGACCCGGAGCTCCTACGAGCAGTACTTC. Translated, it gives CASSPRTRSSYEQYF.

In this sample, this clone turned up once. CDR3 nucleotide sequence: TGTGCCAGTAGCGGCGGGAGAGGTTTCGCCGGGGAGCTGTTTTTT. It translates to CASSGGRGFAGELFF. The V and J genes are TRBV19 and TRBJ2-2; the match to TRBD2 covers 7 bases. The CDR3 consists of 15 residues. The ends lost 6 bases at V and 6 bases at J; junction bases unmatched: 10. The germline V gene encodes CDR1 LNHDA and CDR2 SQIVND (reference sequence).